These 32 T cell receptor beta chains originate from one sample sequenced in a study of CD8+CD57+ T cells in acquired aplastic anemia. TCR beta VDJ and CDR3 profiles were obtained from a genomic DNA template. MiXCR was run by TCRdb on the reads, yielding one entry per CDR3 protein. The repertoire holds about 180,000 distinct CDR3 sequences, with around 60% as singletons. Individuals selected for sequencing had exhibited CD8+CD57+ cell expansion on flow cytometry. The sample consisted of sorted CD4+, CD8+, or CD8+CD57+ T cells (not recorded which) from PBMCs. The origin of the receptors is a human donor with aplastic anemia.

The rearrangement joins TRBV10-3 to TRBJ1-5; 9 nucleotides align to TRBD1. Per germline, CDR1 ENHRY and CDR2 SYGVKD. Unmatched junction bases numbered 3, after V lost 6 bases and J lost 3 bases. The CDR3 consists of 14 residues. The CDR3 spells CAISGQGYNQPQHF. CDR3 bases: TGTGCCATCAGCGGACAGGGGTACAATCAGCCCCAGCATTTT.

A remark on this clonotype: A read error may account for a junction end that differs from germline. The rearrangement links TRBV29-1 to TRBJ2-3; 7 nucleotides match TRBD1. CDR1 SQVTM and CDR2 ANQGSEA come from the germline V gene. The length of the CDR3 is 12 residues. The CDR3 DNA is TGCAGCGTGGGACAGCACACAGGTACGCAGTATTTT. Residues: CSVGQHTGTQYF.

Details on this clonotype: Possible read error: a much larger clone is one base away. Given the absence of the conserved phenylalanine or tryptophan at the CDR3 end, a read error is likely. This chain links TRBV7-3 with TRBJ2-3; possibly TRBD1 or TRBD2 for D (6 bases each). In germline, CDR1 is SGHTA, CDR2 FQGTGA. The CDR3 is made up of 16 amino acids. V lost 1 base and J lost 1, with 12 bases in between. In DNA, the CDR3 is TGTGCCAGCAGCTTAAAAGGGGGGCCTGGCACAGATACGCAGTATGTT. Translation gives CASSLKGGPGTDTQYV.

The chain carries TRBV5-1 and TRBJ2-7; TRBD1 matches 7 bases. Losses at the gene ends were 4 bases for V and 7 bases for J; bases not matched to a gene: 17. The germline CDR1 and CDR2 sequences are SGHRS and YFSETQ. The CDR3 covers 16 residues. The DNA of the CDR3 is TGCGCCAGCAGCCCCACGACAGGGATTATGTATAAGGAGCAGTACTTC. Translating gives CASSPTTGIMYKEQYF. The full variable domain, rest sourced from reference TRBV5-1 and TRBJ2-7, is KAGVTQTPRYLIKTRGQQVTLSCSPISGHRSVSWYQQTPGQGLQFLFEYFSETQRNKGNFPGRFSGRQFSNSRSEMNVSTLELGDSALYLCASSPTTGIMYKEQYFGPGTRLTVT.

The chain joins TRBV20-1 to TRBJ2-2; TRBD2 aligns across 10 bases. Losses at the gene ends were 5 bases for V and 5 bases for J; bases not matched to a gene: 8. Germline V CDR1 and CDR2: DFQATT, SNEGSKA (reference sequence). This CDR3 region has 15 residues. The CDR3 spells CSAFATSGVTGELFF. The DNA of the CDR3 is TGCAGTGCTTTCGCCACTAGCGGGGTTACCGGGGAGCTGTTTTTT.

This clonotype was counted between two and nine times. One end of the junction varies from germline; a read error may be responsible. The chain couples TRBV7-7 to TRBJ2-7, with D possibly being TRBD2 (5 bases). Germline CDR1 reads SSHAT; CDR2 reads FNYEAQ (reference sequence). This CDR3 has 13 amino acids. The DNA of the CDR3 is TGTGCTAGCAGCTTAAGGGAAGGAGGCGAGCAGTACTTC. Its translation is CASSLREGGEQYF.

V is TRBV24-1 and J is TRBJ2-2, with TRBD1 matching 10 bases. The CDR3 loop spans 15 amino acids. V shed 5 bases and J 7 bases; nucleotides not matched to a gene: 6. Looked up from germline, CDR1 is KGHDR and CDR2 is SFDVKD. CDR3 amino acids: CATSGQGARSGELFF. CDR3 nucleotides: TGTGCCACCAGTGGACAGGGGGCGCGGAGCGGGGAGCTGTTTTTT.

This clonotype was counted many times. The chain joins TRBV19 to TRBJ2-2; D tentatively fits TRBD1 or TRBD2 (6 bases each). The CDR3 totals 14 residues. Trimming shortened V by 6 bases and J by 6 bases, and 14 bases separated the two germline ends. Germline-derived CDR1 and CDR2 are LNHDA and SQIVND (reference sequence). CDR3 amino acids: CASRQGRGAGELFF. In nucleotides, the CDR3 is TGTGCCAGTAGACAGGGTAGGGGGGCCGGGGAGCTGTTTTTT.

The gene calls are TRBV20-1 and TRBJ2-7; 13 positions match TRBD2. CDR1 and CDR2 (germline): DFQATT, SNEGSKA (reference sequence). The junction had 14 bases not matched to a gene; V was cut back by 1 base and J by 2 bases. The CDR3 runs 19 residues. This chain's CDR3 is CSARGWTSGSESRTYEQYF. The CDR3 DNA is TGCAGTGCTAGAGGTTGGACTAGCGGGAGTGAGTCGAGAACCTACGAGCAGTACTTC.

The rearrangement joins TRBV7-9 to TRBJ2-2, with D perhaps TRBD1 or TRBD2 (5 bases each). Germline V gene sequence: CDR1 SEHNR, CDR2 FQNEAQ (reference sequence). This CDR3 is built from 13 residues. Trimming left V 6 bases short and J 6 bases short, with 11 bases between. For the CDR3, the DNA is TGTGCCAGCAGTGGGGGAAGCGCCGGGGAGCTGTTTTTT. It yields the protein CASSGGSAGELFF.

The chain carries TRBV20-1 and TRBJ2-1, with a tentative D call TRBD1 (5 bases). V gave up 5 bases and J gave up 2 bases, with 10 bases separating them. The CDR3 consists of 13 residues. In germline, CDR1 is DFQATT, CDR2 SNEGSKA (reference sequence). The CDR3 region is CSAGQRPYNEQFF. The CDR3 nucleotides are TGCAGTGCTGGACAACGCCCCTACAATGAGCAGTTCTTC.

The chain joins TRBV12-3 or TRBV12-4 to TRBJ1-2; 9 bases fit TRBD1. This CDR3 spans 14 amino acids. With 9 bases clipped from V and 7 bases from J, the junction kept 12 bases outside the gene matches. The CDR3 here is CASSPSGTGTGYTF. The CDR3 nucleotides are TGTGCCAGTAGTCCCTCTGGGACAGGGACTGGCTACACCTTC.

This rearrangement joins TRBV11-3 to TRBJ2-7; D remains ambiguous. Between the trimmed V and J ends, which lost 6 bases and 4 bases, there was a span of 10 bases. This CDR3 is 12 amino acids long. The germline CDR1 and CDR2 sequences are SGHNT and YENEEA. CDR3 sequence reads: CASRKDGYEQYF. The CDR3 nucleotides read TGTGCCAGCAGAAAGGACGGGTACGAGCAGTACTTC.

The chain links TRBV19 to TRBJ2-3; TRBD2 agrees at 9 bases. V was pared by 7 bases and J by 5 bases, with 7 bases of the junction left unmatched. The CDR3 length is 14 residues. Germline CDR1 LNHDA, CDR2 SQIVND (reference sequence). CDR3 nucleotide sequence: TGTGCCAGTACTCTTAGCGGGGGAGGAGATACGCAGTATTTT. This codes for CASTLSGGGDTQYF.

Comment on this clonotype: Germline is not matched at one junction end, which may reflect a read error. The V gene is TRBV5-1, the J gene TRBJ1-1; TRBD1 matches at 11 bases. CDR1 and CDR2 (germline): SGHRS, YFSETQ. The CDR3 has 15 residues. CDR3: CASSQGQGGNIEAFF. In DNA form, the CDR3 reads TGCGCCAGCAGCCAGGGACAGGGGGGGAACATTGAAGCTTTCTTT.

A remark on this clonotype: The conserved final phenylalanine or tryptophan is absent from the CDR3, which likely points to a read error. CDR3 loop: CASSLEEGLGTGELFL. In nucleotides, the CDR3 is TGCGCCAGCAGCTTGGAGGAGGGGCTCGGCACCGGGGAGCTGTTTTTA. J is TRBJ2-2 and V is TRBV5-1; possible D gene TRBD2, 6 bases. The CDR3 has 16 amino acids. The germline CDR1 and CDR2 sequences are SGHRS and YFSETQ. V was cut by 0 bases and J by 4 bases, with 13 bases left in between.

The chain links TRBV2 to TRBJ2-3, with D possibly TRBD2 on 6 matching bases. The CDR3 length is 11 residues. Trimming removed 4 bases at V and 12 bases at J, with 11 bases between. CDR1 is SNHLY, CDR2 FYNNEI, per germline. As DNA, the CDR3 is TGTGCCAGCAGTGTCGGGAGATCACAGTATTTT. It translates to CASSVGRSQYF.

This chain uses TRBV12-3 or TRBV12-4 with TRBJ2-2; D is uncertain. V lost 8 bases, J lost 2 bases, and 9 bases lay in between. The CDR3 loop spans 13 amino acids. The CDR3 DNA reads TGTGCCAGCCTATACACAAACACCGGGGAGCTGTTTTTT. Its protein product is CASLYTNTGELFF.

In DNA form, the CDR3 reads TGTGCCACCAGCCTTAGCGGGGGGGCGGTAATAGAGACCCAGTACTTC. It specifies CATSLSGGAVIETQYF. V gene TRBV15 combines with J gene TRBJ2-5; 11 bases line up with TRBD2. Unmatched junction bases numbered 9, after V lost 5 bases and J lost 4 bases. This CDR3 is 16 amino acids long. Germline V gene lookup returns CDR1 LNHNV and CDR2 YYDKDF (reference sequence).

V is TRBV7-9 and J is TRBJ2-7; 9 positions agree with TRBD2. CDR3 length: 15 residues. In germline, CDR1 is SEHNR, CDR2 FQNEAQ (reference sequence). With V trimmed by 2 bases and J by 4 bases, 6 bases remained unmatched. The CDR3 loop reads CASSLTSAGGYEQYF. DNA of the CDR3: TGTGCCAGCAGCTTAACGTCGGCGGGAGGGTACGAGCAGTACTTC.

This clonotype was detected many times. The CDR3, as DNA: TGTGCCAGCAGTTTTGGGGCCCGCGACGAGCAGTACTTC. This gives the protein CASSFGARDEQYF. This chain uses TRBV6-5 with TRBJ2-7, with D tentatively TRBD1 (5 bases). The CDR3 runs 13 residues. The germline CDR1 and CDR2 sequences are MNHEY and SVGAGI. V was pared by 4 bases and J by 5 bases, with 12 bases between.

The chain recombines TRBV29-1 with TRBJ2-7; TRBD2 might be the D (5 bases). The germline V gene encodes CDR1 SQVTM and CDR2 ANQGSEA. There are 13 residues in the CDR3. V shed 4 bases and J shed 6 bases, with 16 bases lying between them. CDR3 nucleotides: TGCAGCGTTGCAAATTTGGGCGGAGGCGAGCAGTACTTC. Translating gives CSVANLGGGEQYF.

This clonotype was observed many times. V is TRBV6-5 and J is TRBJ2-7, with TRBD2 identical over 14 bases. Trimming took 2 bases from V and 4 from J; bases not matched to a gene: 1. The CDR3 runs 15 residues. Germline V lookup: CDR1 MNHEY, CDR2 SVGAGI. The CDR3 sequence: CASSYGTSGGYEQYF. Written as DNA, the CDR3 is TGTGCCAGCAGTTACGGGACTAGCGGGGGTTACGAGCAGTACTTC.

The V and J genes are TRBV6-5 and TRBJ1-1; D gene unclear. The germline V and J ends were trimmed by 6 bases and 11 bases, with 13 bases remaining between them. This CDR3 spans 11 amino acids. Germline CDR1 reads MNHEY; CDR2 reads SVGAGI. CDR3 amino acids: CASRGAVTAFF. The CDR3 DNA is TGTGCCAGCAGGGGAGCCGTGACGGCTTTCTTT.

This sequence joins TRBV7-9 and TRBJ1-1; 7 nucleotides line up with TRBD1. The trim removed 4 bases at V and 0 bases at J, leaving 5 bases unmatched. Germline CDR1 and CDR2: SEHNR and FQNEAQ (reference sequence). There are 15 residues in the CDR3. In DNA, the CDR3 is TGTGCCAGCAGCTCCCAGACAGGGCTGAACACTGAAGCTTTCTTT. Its protein product is CASSSQTGLNTEAFF. Combining the CDR3 with reference TRBV7-9 and TRBJ1-1 gives the whole variable domain DTGVSQNPRHKITKRGQNVTFRCDPISEHNRLYWYRQTLGQGPEFLTYFQNEAQLEKSRLLSDRFSAERPKGSFSTLEIQRTEQGDSAMYLCASSSQTGLNTEAFFGQGTRLTVV.

The chain joins TRBV7-9 to TRBJ1-4; TRBD1 matches 7 bases. The CDR3 length is 16 residues. V dropped 2 bases and J dropped 7; count of bases not matched to a gene: 10. Germline-derived CDR1 and CDR2 are SEHNR and FQNEAQ (reference sequence). Written as DNA, the CDR3 is TGTGCCAGCAGCTTACCGAGACAGGGTAGTACTGAAAAACTGTTTTTT. This sequence encodes CASSLPRQGSTEKLFF.

This clonotype was detected only once. The chain is built from TRBV7-8 and TRBJ2-1; maybe TRBD2 (6 bases). Germline CDR1 and CDR2: SGHVS and FQNEAQ. The CDR3 spans 15 residues. Trimming took off 5 bases at V and 3 bases at J, with 14 bases between the two ends. The CDR3 region has the DNA TGTGCCAGCAGCCACACCGGAGCGGGCTACAATGAGCAGTTCTTC. Translation: CASSHTGAGYNEQFF.

This clonotype was detected many times. V usage is TRBV24-1 and J usage is TRBJ1-2; no clear D gene. The CDR3 runs to 13 residues. Per germline, CDR1 KGHDR and CDR2 SFDVKD. The ends were cut back, 10 bases at V and 3 bases at J, with 14 bases in the middle. The CDR3 nucleotides are TGTGCCACTTCCGCCCGCGGAGACTATGGCTACACCTTC. Amino acids: CATSARGDYGYTF.

This chain uses TRBV7-6 with TRBJ2-1, with 8 bases identical to TRBD1. V was clipped by 4 bases and J by 10 bases; unmatched bases: 15. The germline V gene encodes CDR1 SGHVS and CDR2 FNYEAQ. The CDR3 spans 16 residues. The CDR3 loop reads CASSWGQVKTRQEQFF. The CDR3, as DNA: TGTGCCAGCAGCTGGGGACAGGTTAAAACCCGGCAAGAGCAGTTCTTC.

This clonotype turned up a few times. The chain couples TRBV7-8 to TRBJ2-7, with D maybe TRBD2 (7 bases). The length of the CDR3 is 16 residues. Germline loops: CDR1 SGHVS, CDR2 FQNEAQ. Trimming stripped 5 bases from V and 4 bases from J, with 21 bases between. The CDR3 protein is CASSMWAGAPPYEQYF. The CDR3 DNA is TGTGCCAGCAGCATGTGGGCGGGGGCCCCTCCTTACGAGCAGTACTTC.

The chain has TRBV7-9 and TRBJ1-1; the D gene is possibly TRBD1 (5 bases). V dropped 1 base and J dropped 3 bases, with 12 bases sitting between them. The CDR3 loop spans 15 amino acids. Germline V CDR1 and CDR2: SEHNR, FQNEAQ (reference sequence). For the CDR3, the DNA is TGTGCCAGCAGCTTAGAGACCAGGGAGGACACTGAAGCTTTCTTT. Its protein is CASSLETREDTEAFF.

This clonotype has only a few counts. The V call is TRBV7-9, the J call TRBJ1-1, with 7 bases fitting TRBD1. Looked up from germline, CDR1 is SEHNR and CDR2 is FQNEAQ (reference sequence). The CDR3 is made up of 14 amino acids. Losses at the gene ends were 2 bases for V and 4 bases for J; bases not matched to a gene: 4. The CDR3 loop reads CASSLTGEATEAFF. In nucleotides, the CDR3 is TGTGCCAGCAGCTTAACAGGGGAGGCCACTGAAGCTTTCTTT.